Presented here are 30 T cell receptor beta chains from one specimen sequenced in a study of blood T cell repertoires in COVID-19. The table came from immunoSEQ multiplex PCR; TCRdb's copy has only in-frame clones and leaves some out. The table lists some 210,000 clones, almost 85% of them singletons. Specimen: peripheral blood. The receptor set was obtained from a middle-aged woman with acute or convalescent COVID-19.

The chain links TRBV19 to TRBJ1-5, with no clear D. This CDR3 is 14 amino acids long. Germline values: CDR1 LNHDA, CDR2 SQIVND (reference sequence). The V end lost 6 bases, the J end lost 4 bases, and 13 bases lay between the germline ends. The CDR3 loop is CASREQPSNQPQHF. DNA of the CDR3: TGTGCCAGTAGGGAACAGCCGAGTAATCAGCCCCAGCATTTT.

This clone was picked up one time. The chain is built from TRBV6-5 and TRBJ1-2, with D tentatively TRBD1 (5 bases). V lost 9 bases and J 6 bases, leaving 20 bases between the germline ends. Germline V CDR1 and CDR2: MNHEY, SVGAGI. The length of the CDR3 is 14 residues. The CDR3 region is CASASRVGGNGYTF. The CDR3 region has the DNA TGTGCCAGTGCCTCCAGGGTAGGTGGGAATGGCTACACCTTC.

CDR3 bases: TGTGCCTGGAGCCTCATGGGGGGTGGGAACACTGAAGCTTTCTTT. It specifies CAWSLMGGGNTEAFF. This sequence joins TRBV30 and TRBJ1-1; possibly TRBD1 for D (5 bases). Germline CDR1 reads GTSNPN; CDR2 reads SVGIG (reference sequence). V lost 3 bases, J lost 1 base, and 15 bases lay in between. The CDR3 length is 15 residues.

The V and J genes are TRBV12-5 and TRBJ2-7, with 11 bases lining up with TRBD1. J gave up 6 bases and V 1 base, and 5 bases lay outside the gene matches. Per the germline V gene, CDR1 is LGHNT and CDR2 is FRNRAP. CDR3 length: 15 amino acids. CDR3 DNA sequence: TGTGCTAGTGGTTTGGCCGGGACAGGGGGAGTCGAGCAGTACTTC. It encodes CASGLAGTGGVEQYF.

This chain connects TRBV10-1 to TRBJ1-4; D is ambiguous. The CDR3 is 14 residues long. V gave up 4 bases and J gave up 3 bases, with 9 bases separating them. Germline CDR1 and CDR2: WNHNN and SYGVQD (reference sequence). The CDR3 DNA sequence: TGCGCCAGCAGTGTCGGCGGATCTAATGAAAAACTGTTTTTT. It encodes CASSVGGSNEKLFF.

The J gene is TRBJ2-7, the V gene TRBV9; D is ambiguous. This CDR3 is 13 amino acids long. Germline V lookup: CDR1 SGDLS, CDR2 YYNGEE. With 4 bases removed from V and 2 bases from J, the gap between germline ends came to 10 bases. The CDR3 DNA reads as TGTGCCAGCAGCCCCCGCGGAGCCTACGAGCAGTACTTC. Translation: CASSPRGAYEQYF.

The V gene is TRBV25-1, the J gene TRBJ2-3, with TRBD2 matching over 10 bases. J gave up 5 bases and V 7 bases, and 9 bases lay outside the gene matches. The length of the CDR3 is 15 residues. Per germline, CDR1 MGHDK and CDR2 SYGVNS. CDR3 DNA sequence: TGTGCCAGCACTCCCCGGACTAGCGGAGTAGATACGCAGTATTTT. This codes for CASTPRTSGVDTQYF.

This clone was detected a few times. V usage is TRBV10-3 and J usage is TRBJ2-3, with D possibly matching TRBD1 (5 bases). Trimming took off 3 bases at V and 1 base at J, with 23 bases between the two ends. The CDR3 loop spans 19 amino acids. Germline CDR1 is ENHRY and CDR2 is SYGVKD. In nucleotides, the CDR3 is TGTGCCATCAGTGAAAGACTCCTAAGACAGACTTGGGGCACAGATACGCAGTATTTT. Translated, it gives CAISERLLRQTWGTDTQYF.

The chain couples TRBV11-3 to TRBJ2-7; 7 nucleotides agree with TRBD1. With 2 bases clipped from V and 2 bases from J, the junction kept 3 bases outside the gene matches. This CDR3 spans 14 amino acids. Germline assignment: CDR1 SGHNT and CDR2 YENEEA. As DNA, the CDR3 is TGTGCCAGCAGCTTAACGGGACAGACCTACGAGCAGTACTTC. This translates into CASSLTGQTYEQYF.

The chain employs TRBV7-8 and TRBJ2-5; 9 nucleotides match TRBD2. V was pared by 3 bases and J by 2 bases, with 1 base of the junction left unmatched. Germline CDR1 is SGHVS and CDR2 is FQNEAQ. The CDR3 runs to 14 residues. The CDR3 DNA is TGTGCCAGCAGCTTTGCGGGAGGGCAAGAGACCCAGTACTTC. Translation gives CASSFAGGQETQYF.

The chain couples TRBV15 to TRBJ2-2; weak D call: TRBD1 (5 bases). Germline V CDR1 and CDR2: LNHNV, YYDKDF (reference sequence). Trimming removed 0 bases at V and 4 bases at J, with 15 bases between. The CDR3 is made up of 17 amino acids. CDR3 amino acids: CATSREPGRVVTGELFF. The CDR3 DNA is TGTGCCACCAGCAGAGAACCGGGCAGGGTGGTCACCGGGGAGCTGTTTTTT.

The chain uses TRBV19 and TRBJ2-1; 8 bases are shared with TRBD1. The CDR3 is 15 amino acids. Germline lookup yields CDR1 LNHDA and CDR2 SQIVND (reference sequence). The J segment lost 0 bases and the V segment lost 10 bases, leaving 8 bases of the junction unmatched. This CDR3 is CATMWTGSSYNEQFF. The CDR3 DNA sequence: TGTGCCACCATGTGGACAGGGAGCTCCTACAATGAGCAGTTCTTC. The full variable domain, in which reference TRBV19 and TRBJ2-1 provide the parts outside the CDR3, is DGGITQSPKYLFRKEGQNVTLSCEQNLNHDAMYWYRQDPGQGLRLIYYSQIVNDFQKGDIAEGYSVSREKKESFPLTVTSAQKNPTAFYLCATMWTGSSYNEQFFGPGTRLTVL.

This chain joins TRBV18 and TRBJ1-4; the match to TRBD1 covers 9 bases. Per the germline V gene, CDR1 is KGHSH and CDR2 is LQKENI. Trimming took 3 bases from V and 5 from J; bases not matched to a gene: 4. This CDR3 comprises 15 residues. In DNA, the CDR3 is TGTGCCAGCTCACCGGGACAGGGCATAAATGAAAAACTGTTTTTT. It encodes CASSPGQGINEKLFF. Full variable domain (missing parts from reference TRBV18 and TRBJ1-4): NAGVMQNPRHLVRRRGQEARLRCSPMKGHSHVYWYRQLPEEGLKFMVYLQKENIIDESGMPKERFSAEFPKEGPSILRIQQVVRGDSAAYFCASSPGQGINEKLFFGSGTQLSVL.

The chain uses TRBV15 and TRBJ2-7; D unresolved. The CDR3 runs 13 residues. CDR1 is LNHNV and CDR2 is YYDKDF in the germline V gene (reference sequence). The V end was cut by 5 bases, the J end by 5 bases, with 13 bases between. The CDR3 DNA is TGTGCCACCAGCGGTCTAGGCTACCACGAGCAGTACTTC. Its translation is CATSGLGYHEQYF.

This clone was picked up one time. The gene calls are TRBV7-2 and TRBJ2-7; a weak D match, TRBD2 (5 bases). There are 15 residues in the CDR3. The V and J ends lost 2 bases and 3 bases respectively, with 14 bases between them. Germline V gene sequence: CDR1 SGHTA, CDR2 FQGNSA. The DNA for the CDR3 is TGTGCCAGCAGCTTACTAGACACAGACTACTACGAGCAGTACTTC. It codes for CASSLLDTDYYEQYF. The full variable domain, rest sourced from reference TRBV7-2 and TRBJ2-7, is GAGVSQSPSNKVTEKGKDVELRCDPISGHTALYWYRQSLGQGLEFLIYFQGNSAPDKSGLPSDRFSAERTGGSVSTLTIQRTQQEDSAVYLCASSLLDTDYYEQYFGPGTRLTVT.

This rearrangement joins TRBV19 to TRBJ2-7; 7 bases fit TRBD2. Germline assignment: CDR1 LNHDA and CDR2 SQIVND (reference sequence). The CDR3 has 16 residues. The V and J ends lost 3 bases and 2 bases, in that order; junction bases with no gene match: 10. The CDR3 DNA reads TGTGCCAGTAGTATCGGGAGGATAGTCCCGGCCTACGAGCAGTACTTC. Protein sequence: CASSIGRIVPAYEQYF.

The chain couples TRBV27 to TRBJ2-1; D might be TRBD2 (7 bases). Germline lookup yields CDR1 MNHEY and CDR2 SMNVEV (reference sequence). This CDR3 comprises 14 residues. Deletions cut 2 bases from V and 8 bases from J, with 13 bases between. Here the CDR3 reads CASSLRGGGHEQFF. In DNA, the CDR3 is TGTGCCAGCAGTTTAAGAGGGGGGGGACATGAGCAGTTCTTC.

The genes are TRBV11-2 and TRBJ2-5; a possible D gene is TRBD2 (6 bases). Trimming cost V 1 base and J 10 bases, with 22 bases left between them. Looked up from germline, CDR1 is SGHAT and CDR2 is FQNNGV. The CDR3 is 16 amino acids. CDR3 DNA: TGTGCCAGCAGCTTAGTACCGGGTGGGGCAGGCGGGGACCAGTACTTC. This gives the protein CASSLVPGGAGGDQYF. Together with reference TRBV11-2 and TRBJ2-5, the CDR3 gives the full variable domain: EAGVAQSPRYKIIEKRQSVAFWCNPISGHATLYWYQQILGQGPKLLIQFQNNGVVDDSQLPKDRFSAERLKGVDSTLKIQPAKLEDSAVYLCASSLVPGGAGGDQYFGPGTRLLVL.

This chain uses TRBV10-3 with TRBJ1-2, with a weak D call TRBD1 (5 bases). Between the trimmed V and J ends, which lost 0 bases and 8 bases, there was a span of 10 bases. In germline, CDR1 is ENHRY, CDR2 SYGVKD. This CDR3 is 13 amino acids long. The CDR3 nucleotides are TGTGCCATCAGTGAGTCGGGCGGGGACGGCTACACCTTC. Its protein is CAISESGGDGYTF.

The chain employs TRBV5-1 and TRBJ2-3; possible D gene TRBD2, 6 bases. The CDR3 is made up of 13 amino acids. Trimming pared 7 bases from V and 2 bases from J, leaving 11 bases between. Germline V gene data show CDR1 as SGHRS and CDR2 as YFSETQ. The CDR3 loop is CASGGDLTDTQYF. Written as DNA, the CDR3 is TGCGCCAGCGGCGGGGACCTCACAGATACGCAGTATTTT. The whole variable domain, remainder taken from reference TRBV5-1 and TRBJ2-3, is KAGVTQTPRYLIKTRGQQVTLSCSPISGHRSVSWYQQTPGQGLQFLFEYFSETQRNKGNFPGRFSGRQFSNSRSEMNVSTLELGDSALYLCASGGDLTDTQYFGPGTRLTVL.

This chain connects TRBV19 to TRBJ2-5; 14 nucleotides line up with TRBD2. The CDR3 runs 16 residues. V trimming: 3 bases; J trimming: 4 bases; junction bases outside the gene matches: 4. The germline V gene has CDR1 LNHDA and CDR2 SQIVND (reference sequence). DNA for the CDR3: TGTGCCAGTAGTATCAGGGGGACTAGCGGGAGAGAGACCCAGTACTTC. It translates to CASSIRGTSGRETQYF.

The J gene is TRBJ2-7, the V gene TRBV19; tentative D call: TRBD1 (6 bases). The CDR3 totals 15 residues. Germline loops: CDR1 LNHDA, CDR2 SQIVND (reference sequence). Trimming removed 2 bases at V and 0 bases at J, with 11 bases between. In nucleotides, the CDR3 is TGTGCCAGTAGTATATTGGCGGACAGCTCCTACGAGCAGTACTTC. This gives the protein CASSILADSSYEQYF.

For the CDR3, the DNA is TGTGCCAGCAGCTTTAGCGACTCCTACGAGCAGTACTTC. Amino acids: CASSFSDSYEQYF. The V call is TRBV5-4, the J call TRBJ2-7, with D perhaps TRBD2 (5 bases). V was clipped by 2 bases and J by 0 bases, with 6 bases between them. From germline, CDR1 is SGHNT and CDR2 YYREEE (reference sequence). The CDR3 is 13 amino acids.

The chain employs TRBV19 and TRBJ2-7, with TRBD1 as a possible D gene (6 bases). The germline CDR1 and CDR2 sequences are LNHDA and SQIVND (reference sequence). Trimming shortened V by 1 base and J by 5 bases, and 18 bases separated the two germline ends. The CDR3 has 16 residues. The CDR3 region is CASSIGSGGLGHEQYF. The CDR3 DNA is TGTGCCAGTAGTATAGGCTCTGGGGGCCTCGGCCACGAGCAGTACTTC.

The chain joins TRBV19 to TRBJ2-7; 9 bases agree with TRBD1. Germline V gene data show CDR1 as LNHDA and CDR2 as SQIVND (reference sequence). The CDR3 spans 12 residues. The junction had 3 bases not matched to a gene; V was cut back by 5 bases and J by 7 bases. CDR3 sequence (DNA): TGTGCCAGTAGTGGGGGACAGGGAGAGCAGTACTTC. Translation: CASSGGQGEQYF.

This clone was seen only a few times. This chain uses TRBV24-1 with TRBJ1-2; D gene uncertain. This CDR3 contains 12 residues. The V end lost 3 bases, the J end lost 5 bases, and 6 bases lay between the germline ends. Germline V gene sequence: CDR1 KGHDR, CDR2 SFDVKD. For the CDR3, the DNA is TGTGCCACCAGTGATCGAGGGTATGGCTACACCTTC. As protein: CATSDRGYGYTF.

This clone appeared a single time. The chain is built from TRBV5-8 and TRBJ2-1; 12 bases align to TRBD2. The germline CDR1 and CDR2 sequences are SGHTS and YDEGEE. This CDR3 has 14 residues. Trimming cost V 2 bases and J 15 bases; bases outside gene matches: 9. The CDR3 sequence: CASSFGASGRAVFF. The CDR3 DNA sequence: TGTGCCAGCAGCTTCGGAGCTAGCGGGAGGGCTGTGTTCTTC.

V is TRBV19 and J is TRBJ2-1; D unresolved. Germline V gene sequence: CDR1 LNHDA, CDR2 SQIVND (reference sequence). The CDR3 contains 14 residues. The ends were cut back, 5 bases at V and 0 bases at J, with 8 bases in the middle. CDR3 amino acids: CASSSRSSYNEQFF. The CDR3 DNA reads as TGTGCCAGTAGTTCTCGGAGCTCCTACAATGAGCAGTTCTTC.

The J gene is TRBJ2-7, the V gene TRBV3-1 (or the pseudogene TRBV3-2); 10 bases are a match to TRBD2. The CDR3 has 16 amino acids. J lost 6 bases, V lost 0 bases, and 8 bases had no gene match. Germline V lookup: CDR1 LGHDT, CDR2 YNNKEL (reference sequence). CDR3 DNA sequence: TGTGCCAGCAGCCAAGATCACGGACTAGCGGCTCTCGAGCAGTACTTC. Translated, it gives CASSQDHGLAALEQYF.

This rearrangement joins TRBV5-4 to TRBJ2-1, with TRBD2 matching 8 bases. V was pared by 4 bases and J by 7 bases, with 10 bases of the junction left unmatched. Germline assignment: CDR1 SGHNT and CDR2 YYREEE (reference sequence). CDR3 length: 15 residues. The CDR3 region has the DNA TGTGCCAGCAGCCATCCGGGACTAGGAGGTAATGAGCAGTTCTTC. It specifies CASSHPGLGGNEQFF.